This T cell receptor beta chain originates from a study of blood T cell repertoires in COVID-19 (TCRdb year 2020). Regarding the complete study: Samples covering the acute and convalescent phases of COVID-19 were provided by collaborators in the United States, Italy and Spain. The repertoires were released in a freely available public database meant as a resource for research on the immune response to SARS-CoV-2. Subjects who had been exposed to COVID-19, were actively infected with it, or had recovered from it provided the deeply sampled blood TCRbeta repertoires that made up the dataset. A de-identified subject ID, COVID-19 status, age in years and sex were almost always included in the sample metadata. Samples were obtained from the ongoing ImmuneRACE study (first 160 participants) and from 1,254 subjects provided by 6 global collaborators. The material from the prospective study consisted of cDNA or gDNA derived from T cells, B-cell-depleted T cells, or PBMCs. Where HLA class I and class II types were available, the types were taken from metadata supplied by the sample provider, not from assay-based typing. What the study reported, not specific to this receptor: How much clinical and demographic metadata was included differed by source and by participant, and the metadata was provided uncurated.

The germline V gene specifies SGHDT as CDR1 and YYEEEE as CDR2. V is clipped by 2 bases and J by 0 bases, and the sequence between their germline boundaries is 11 bases long. Its CDR3 holds 15 amino acids, cysteine through phenylalanine. Left in the record is the CDR3 DNA by itself, 45 bases read in frame from the first base. Participants in the prospective study were aged 18 to 89 years, lived in under 30 United States geographic areas, and enrolled through a virtual design. To assign participants to cohorts, the prospective study relied on clinical history that participants themselves reported in a screening survey and a study questionnaire. For ImmuneRACE Cohort 3, a participant was defined as recovered based on two consecutive negative NP/OP PCR tests, clearance by a healthcare professional, or resolution of symptoms. In the prospective study, mobile phlebotomists collected whole blood, serum and a nasopharyngeal or oropharyngeal swab from each participant. Additional blood draws and questionnaires over a roughly two-month period could optionally be provided by prospective study participants. Blood samples from the prospective study were shipped frozen or at room temperature prior to DNA extraction.

The immunoSEQ Assay, a bias-controlled multiplex PCR, was used to amplify TCRbeta CDR3 regions from genomic DNA. In the original analysis: The number of nucleated cells in each sample was estimated by amplification of reference gene primers within the assay. To quantify the absolute abundance of each unique TCRbeta CDR3 rearrangement, sequence reads were collapsed and filtered. Productive Simpson clonality was computed per sample as the square root of Simpson's diversity index over productive rearrangements. The source is immuneACCESS, and TCRdb retained only in-frame sequences with V and J called. Part of the clones is not carried over; for the studies checked, unresolved V genes explain less than half of this, and the remainder is unexplained. Clonal size and the V and J genes are those of that table, whereas D and trimming came from the DNA. The sample table holds about 170,000 clones, of which roughly 83% were seen once. The ten largest clones capture nearly 4.5% of the sample.

As regards this clone: Its antigen target is currently unknown. Within one base of it there is no much larger clone, and no base qualities were kept.

This receptor was identified in a woman in her 50s who had recovered from COVID-19. The chain is encoded by TRBV5-6 joined to TRBJ1-1; TRBD1 is perhaps the D gene, given 6 matching bases. The sequenced sample was PBMCs or T cells enriched from blood (not recorded which). The CDR3 corresponds to CASSFEQGVNTEAFF. The DNA reads as follows: TGTGCCAGCAGCTTTGAACAGGGAGTGAACACTGAAGCTTTCTTT.